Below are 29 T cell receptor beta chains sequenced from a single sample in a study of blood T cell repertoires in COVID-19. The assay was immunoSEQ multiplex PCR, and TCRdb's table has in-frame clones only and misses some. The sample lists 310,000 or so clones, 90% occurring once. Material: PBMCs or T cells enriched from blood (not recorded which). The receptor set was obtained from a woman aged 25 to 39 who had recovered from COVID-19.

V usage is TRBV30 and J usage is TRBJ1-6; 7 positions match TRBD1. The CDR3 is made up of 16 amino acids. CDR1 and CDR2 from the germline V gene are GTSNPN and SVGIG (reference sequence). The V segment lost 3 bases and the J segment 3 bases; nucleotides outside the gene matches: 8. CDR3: CAWSGWGQNYNSPLHF. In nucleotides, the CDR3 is TGTGCCTGGAGCGGCTGGGGACAGAACTATAATTCACCCCTCCACTTT.

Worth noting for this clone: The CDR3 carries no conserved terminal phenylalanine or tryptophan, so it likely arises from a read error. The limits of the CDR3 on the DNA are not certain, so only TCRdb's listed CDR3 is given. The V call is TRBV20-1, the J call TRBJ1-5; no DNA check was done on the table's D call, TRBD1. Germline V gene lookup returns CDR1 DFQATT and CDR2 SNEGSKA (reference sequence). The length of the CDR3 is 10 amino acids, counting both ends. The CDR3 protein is CSASHRDIIL.

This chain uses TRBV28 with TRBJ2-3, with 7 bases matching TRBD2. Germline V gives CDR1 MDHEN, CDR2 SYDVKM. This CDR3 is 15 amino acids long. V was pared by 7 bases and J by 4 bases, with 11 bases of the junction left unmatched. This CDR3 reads CASNEPGRAADTQYF. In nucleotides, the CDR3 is TGTGCCAGCAACGAACCGGGGAGGGCGGCAGATACGCAGTATTTT. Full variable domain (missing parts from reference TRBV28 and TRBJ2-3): DVKVTQSSRYLVKRTGEKVFLECVQDMDHENMFWYRQDPGLGLRLIYFSYDVKMKEKGDIPEGYSVSREKKERFSLILESASTNQTSMYLCASNEPGRAADTQYFGPGTRLTVL.

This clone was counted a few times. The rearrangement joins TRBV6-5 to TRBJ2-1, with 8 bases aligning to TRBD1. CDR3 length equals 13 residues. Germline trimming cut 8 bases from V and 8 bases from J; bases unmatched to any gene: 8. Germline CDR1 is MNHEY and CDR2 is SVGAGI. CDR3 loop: CASSGQGADEQFF. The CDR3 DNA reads TGTGCCAGCTCCGGTCAGGGGGCCGATGAGCAGTTCTTC.

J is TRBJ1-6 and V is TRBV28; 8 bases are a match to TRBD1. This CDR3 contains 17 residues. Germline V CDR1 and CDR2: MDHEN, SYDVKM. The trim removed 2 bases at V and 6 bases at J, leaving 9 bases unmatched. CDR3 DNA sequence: TGTGCCAGCAGTTTAAATGGACCGGGACAGGCTAATTCACCCCTCCACTTT. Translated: CASSLNGPGQANSPLHF. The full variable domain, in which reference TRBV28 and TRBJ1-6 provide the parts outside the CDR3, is DVKVTQSSRYLVKRTGEKVFLECVQDMDHENMFWYRQDPGLGLRLIYFSYDVKMKEKGDIPEGYSVSREKKERFSLILESASTNQTSMYLCASSLNGPGQANSPLHFGNGTRLTVT.

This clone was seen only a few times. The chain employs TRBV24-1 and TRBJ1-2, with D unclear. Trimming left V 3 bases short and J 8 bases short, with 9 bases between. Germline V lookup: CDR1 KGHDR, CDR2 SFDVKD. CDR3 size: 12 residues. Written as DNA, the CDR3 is TGTGCCACCAGTGATCCCTCAGCGGGCTACACCTTC. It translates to CATSDPSAGYTF.

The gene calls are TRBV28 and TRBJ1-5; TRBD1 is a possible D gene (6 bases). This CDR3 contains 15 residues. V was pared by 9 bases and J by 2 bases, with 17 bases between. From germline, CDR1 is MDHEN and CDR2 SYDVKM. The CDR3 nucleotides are TGTGCCAGTAGCGGGACACCGTTAGGCAATCAGCCCCAGCATTTT. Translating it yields CASSGTPLGNQPQHF.

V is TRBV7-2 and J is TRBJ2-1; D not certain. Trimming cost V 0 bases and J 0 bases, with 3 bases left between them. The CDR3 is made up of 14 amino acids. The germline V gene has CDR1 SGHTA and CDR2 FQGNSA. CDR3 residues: CASSLAFSYNEQFF. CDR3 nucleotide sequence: TGTGCCAGCAGCTTAGCCTTCTCCTACAATGAGCAGTTCTTC. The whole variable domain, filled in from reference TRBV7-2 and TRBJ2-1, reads GAGVSQSPSNKVTEKGKDVELRCDPISGHTALYWYRQSLGQGLEFLIYFQGNSAPDKSGLPSDRFSAERTGGSVSTLTIQRTQQEDSAVYLCASSLAFSYNEQFFGPGTRLTVL.

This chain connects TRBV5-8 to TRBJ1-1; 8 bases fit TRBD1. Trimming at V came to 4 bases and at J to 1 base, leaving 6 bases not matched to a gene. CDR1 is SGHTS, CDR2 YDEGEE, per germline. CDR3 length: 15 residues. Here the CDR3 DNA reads TGTGCCAGCAGCCTGGCCGGGACAGGGAACACTGAAGCTTTCTTT. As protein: CASSLAGTGNTEAFF. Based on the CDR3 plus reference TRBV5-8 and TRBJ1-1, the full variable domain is EAGVTQSPTHLIKTRGQQATLRCSPISGHTSVYWYQQALGLGLQFLLWYDEGEERNRGNFPPRFSGRQFPNYSSELNVNALELEDSALYLCASSLAGTGNTEAFFGQGTRLTVV.

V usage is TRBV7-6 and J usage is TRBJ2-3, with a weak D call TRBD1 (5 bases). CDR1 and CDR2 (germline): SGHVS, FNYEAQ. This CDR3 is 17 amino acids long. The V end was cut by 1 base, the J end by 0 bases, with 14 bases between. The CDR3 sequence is CASSLEVWGSSTDTQYF. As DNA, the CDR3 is TGTGCCAGCAGCTTAGAAGTTTGGGGCAGTAGCACAGATACGCAGTATTTT.

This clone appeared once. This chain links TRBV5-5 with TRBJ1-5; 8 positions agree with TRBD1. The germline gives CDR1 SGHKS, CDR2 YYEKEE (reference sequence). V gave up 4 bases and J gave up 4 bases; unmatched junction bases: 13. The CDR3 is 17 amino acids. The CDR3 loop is CASSPVPGQGANQPQHF. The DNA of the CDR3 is TGTGCCAGCAGCCCAGTCCCAGGACAGGGAGCAAATCAGCCCCAGCATTTT.

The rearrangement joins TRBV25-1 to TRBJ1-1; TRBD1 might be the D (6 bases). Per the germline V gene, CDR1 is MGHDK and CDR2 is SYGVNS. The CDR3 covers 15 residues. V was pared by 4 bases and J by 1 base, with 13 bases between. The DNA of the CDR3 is TGTGCCAGCAGTGGTTGGACAGCAACGAACACTGAAGCTTTCTTT. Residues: CASSGWTATNTEAFF.

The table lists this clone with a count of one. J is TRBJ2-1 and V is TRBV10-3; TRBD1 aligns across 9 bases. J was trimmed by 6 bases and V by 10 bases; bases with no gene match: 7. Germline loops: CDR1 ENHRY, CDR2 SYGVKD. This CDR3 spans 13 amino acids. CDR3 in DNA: TGTGCCACCAAACAGGGGGCGGTCAATGAGCAGTTCTTC. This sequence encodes CATKQGAVNEQFF.

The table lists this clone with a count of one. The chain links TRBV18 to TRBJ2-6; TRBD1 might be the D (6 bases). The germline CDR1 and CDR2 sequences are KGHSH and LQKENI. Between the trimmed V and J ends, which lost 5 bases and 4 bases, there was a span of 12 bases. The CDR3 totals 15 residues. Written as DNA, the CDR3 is TGTGCCAGCTCAGGGGGCGCGCGGGGGGCCAACGTCCTGACTTTC. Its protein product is CASSGGARGANVLTF.

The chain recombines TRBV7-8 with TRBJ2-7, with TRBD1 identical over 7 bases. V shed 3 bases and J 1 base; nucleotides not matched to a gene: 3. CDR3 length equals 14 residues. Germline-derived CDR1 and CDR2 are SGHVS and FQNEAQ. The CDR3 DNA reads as TGTGCCAGCAGCTTTGTACAGGGGTCCTACGAGCAGTACTTC. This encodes CASSFVQGSYEQYF.

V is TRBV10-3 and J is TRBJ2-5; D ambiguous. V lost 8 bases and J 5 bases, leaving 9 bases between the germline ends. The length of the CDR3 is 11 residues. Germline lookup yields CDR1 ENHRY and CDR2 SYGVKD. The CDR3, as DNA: TGTGCCATCGGGCCAAGGGAGACCCAGTACTTC. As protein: CAIGPRETQYF.

DNA for the CDR3: TGTGCCAGCAGCTCCCGACAGGGATTCATCGGGGAGCAGTACTTC. Protein sequence: CASSSRQGFIGEQYF. The V gene is TRBV5-4, the J gene TRBJ2-7, with 7 nucleotides matching TRBD1. V trimming: 3 bases; J trimming: 7 bases; junction bases outside the gene matches: 13. Germline V lookup: CDR1 SGHNT, CDR2 YYREEE (reference sequence). CDR3 length: 15 residues.

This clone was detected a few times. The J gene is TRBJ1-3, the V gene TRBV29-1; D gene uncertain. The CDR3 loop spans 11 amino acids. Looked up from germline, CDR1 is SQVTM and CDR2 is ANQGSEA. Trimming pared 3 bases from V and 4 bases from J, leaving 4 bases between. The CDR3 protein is CSVDRGNTIYF. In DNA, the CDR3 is TGCAGCGTTGACAGGGGAAACACCATATATTTT.

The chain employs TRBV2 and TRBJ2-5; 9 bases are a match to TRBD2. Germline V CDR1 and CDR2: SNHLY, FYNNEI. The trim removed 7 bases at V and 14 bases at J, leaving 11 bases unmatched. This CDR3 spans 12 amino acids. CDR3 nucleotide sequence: TGTGCCAGCATGGGTAGCGGGAGACCCGGATACTTC. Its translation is CASMGSGRPGYF.

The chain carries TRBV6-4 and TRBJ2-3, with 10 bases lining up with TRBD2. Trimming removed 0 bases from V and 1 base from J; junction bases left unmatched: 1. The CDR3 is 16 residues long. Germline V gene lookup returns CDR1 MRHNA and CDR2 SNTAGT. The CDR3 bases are TGTGCCAGCAGTGACTCGGGGACTAGCGGCACAGATACGCAGTATTTT. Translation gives CASSDSGTSGTDTQYF.

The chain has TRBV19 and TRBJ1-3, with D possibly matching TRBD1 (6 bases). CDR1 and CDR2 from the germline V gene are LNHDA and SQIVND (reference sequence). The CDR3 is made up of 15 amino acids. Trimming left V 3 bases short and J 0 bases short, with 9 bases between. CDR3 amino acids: CASSITGISGNTIYF. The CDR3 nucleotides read TGTGCCAGTAGTATCACAGGGATCTCTGGAAACACCATATATTTT.

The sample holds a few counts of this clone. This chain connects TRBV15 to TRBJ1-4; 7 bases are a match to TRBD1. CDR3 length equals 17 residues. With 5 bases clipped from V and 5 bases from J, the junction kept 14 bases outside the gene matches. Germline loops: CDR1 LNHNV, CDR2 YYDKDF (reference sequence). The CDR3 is CATSPGFRGTANEKLFF. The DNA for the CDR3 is TGTGCCACCAGCCCTGGTTTCCGGGGGACAGCAAATGAAAAACTGTTTTTT.

The CDR3: CASTLYGQGTYNSPLHF. CDR3 coding DNA: TGTGCCAGCACTCTGTACGGACAGGGTACCTATAATTCACCCCTCCACTTT. The rearrangement uses TRBV2 and TRBJ1-6; TRBD1 matches 8 bases. The V segment lost 7 bases and the J segment 2 bases; nucleotides outside the gene matches: 10. The CDR3 consists of 17 residues. The V gene's germline CDR1 is SNHLY and CDR2 FYNNEI.

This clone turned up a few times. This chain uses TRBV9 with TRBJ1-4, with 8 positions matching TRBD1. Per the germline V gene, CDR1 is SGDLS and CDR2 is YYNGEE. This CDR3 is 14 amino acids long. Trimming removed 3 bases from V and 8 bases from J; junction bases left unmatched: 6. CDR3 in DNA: TGTGCCAGCAGCGCTCGCGGGACAGGCGAAAAACTGTTTTTT. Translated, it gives CASSARGTGEKLFF.

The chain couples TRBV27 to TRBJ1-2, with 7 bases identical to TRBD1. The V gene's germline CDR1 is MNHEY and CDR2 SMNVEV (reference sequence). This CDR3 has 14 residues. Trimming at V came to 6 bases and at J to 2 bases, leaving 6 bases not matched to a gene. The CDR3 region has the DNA TGTGCCAGCAGGGCCCTACAGGGGAACTATGGCTACACCTTC. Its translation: CASRALQGNYGYTF.

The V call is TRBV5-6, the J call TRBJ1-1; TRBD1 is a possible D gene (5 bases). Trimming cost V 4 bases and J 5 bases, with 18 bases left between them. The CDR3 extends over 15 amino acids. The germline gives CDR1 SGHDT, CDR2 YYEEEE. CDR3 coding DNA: TGTGCCAGCAGCCCCCTCGTTTTGGGGGGAACTGAAGCTTTCTTT. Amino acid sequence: CASSPLVLGGTEAFF.

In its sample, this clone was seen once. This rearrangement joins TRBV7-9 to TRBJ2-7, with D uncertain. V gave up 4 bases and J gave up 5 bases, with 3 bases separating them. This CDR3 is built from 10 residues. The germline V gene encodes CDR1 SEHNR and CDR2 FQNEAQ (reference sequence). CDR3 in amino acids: CASSSNEQYF. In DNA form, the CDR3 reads TGTGCCAGCAGCTCAAACGAGCAGTACTTC.

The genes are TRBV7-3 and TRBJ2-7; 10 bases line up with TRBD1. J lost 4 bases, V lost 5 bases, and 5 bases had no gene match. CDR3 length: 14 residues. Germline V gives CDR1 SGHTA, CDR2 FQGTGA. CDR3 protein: CASSDGQGGYEQYF. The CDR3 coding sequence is TGTGCCAGCAGCGACGGACAGGGGGGATACGAGCAGTACTTC. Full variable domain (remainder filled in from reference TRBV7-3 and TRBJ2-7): GAGVSQTPSNKVTEKGKYVELRCDPISGHTALYWYRQSLGQGPEFLIYFQGTGAADDSGLPNDRFFAVRPEGSVSTLKIQRTERGDSAVYLCASSDGQGGYEQYFGPGTRLTVT.

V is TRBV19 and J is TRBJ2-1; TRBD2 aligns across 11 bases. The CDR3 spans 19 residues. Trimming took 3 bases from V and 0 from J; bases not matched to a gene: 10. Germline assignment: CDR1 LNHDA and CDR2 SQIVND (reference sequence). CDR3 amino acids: CASSIGPTSGTYSYNEQFF. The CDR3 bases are TGTGCCAGTAGTATTGGGCCGACTAGCGGGACCTACTCCTACAATGAGCAGTTCTTC.